This paragraph reports one T cell receptor (beta chain). V was pared by 2 bases and J by 5 bases, with 9 bases between. There are 13 residues in the CDR3. CDR1 is MNHEY, CDR2 SVGAGI, per germline. Sequencing was performed with immunoSEQ multiplex PCR; in TCRdb, only in-frame clones are kept and a portion is missing. This sample has approximately 220,000 clones, with 80% to 85% found just once. The data are from a study of blood T cell repertoires in COVID-19. Looking at the study overall: Sites across the United States, Italy and Spain contributed samples from acute and convalescent COVID-19.

The sequencing sample was made of peripheral blood. V usage is TRBV6-5 and J usage is TRBJ2-5; a possible D gene is TRBD1 (5 bases). This TCR was sampled from a woman in her sixties who had recovered from COVID-19. DNA of the CDR3: TGTGCCAGCAGTTACGGTCAGGGTGAGACCCAGTACTTC. It encodes CASSYGQGETQYF.